The 28 T cell receptor beta chains given below trace back to one sample, sequenced in a study of T cells in localized non-small cell lung cancer. Using immunoSEQ multiplex PCR, the repertoire was profiled, and TCRdb retains in-frame clones only, with some absent. Here the sample spans fewer than 2,500 clones, 21% being singletons. The source material was lung tumor tissue, sampled before any cancer treatment. The receptors shown here come from a man between 40 and 70 years old with stage I lung adenocarcinoma.

This clone was recorded a few times. The V call is TRBV18, the J call TRBJ1-6; D unclear. The V and J ends lost 8 bases and 6 bases respectively, with 17 bases between them. Germline V CDR1 and CDR2: KGHSH, LQKENI. The CDR3 extends over 15 amino acids. The CDR3 loop is CASGESGAINSPLHF. The CDR3 region has the DNA TGTGCCAGCGGTGAGTCAGGCGCAATTAATTCACCCCTCCACTTT.

The rearrangement links TRBV6-8 to TRBJ1-3; D remains ambiguous. This CDR3 comprises 15 residues. The V gene's germline CDR1 is MNHGY and CDR2 SAAAGT. The ends were cut back, 5 bases at V and 3 bases at J, with 14 bases in the middle. The CDR3 loop reads CASSRPSDYGNTIYF. The CDR3 nucleotides read TGTGCCAGCAGTCGACCTAGTGACTATGGAAACACCATATATTTT.

The V call is TRBV19, the J call TRBJ2-3, with 7 bases fitting TRBD1. J gave up 1 base and V 10 bases, and 5 bases lay outside the gene matches. The CDR3 totals 13 residues. The V gene's germline CDR1 is LNHDA and CDR2 SQIVND (reference sequence). The CDR3 DNA reads as TGTGCCATTCAAGGACAGGGCACAGATACGCAGTATTTT. Translated: CAIQGQGTDTQYF.

This clone was counted a few times. The CDR3 here is CASSLNQETQYF. The CDR3 region has the DNA TGTGCCAGCAGTTTAAACCAAGAGACCCAGTACTTC. The chain is built from TRBV28 and TRBJ2-5; D remains ambiguous. V was shortened by 2 bases and J by 0 bases, with 1 base between the two germline ends. The germline V gene has CDR1 MDHEN and CDR2 SYDVKM. The CDR3 is made up of 12 amino acids.

V usage is TRBV6-8 and J usage is TRBJ2-1; TRBD1 matches 7 bases. The CDR3 extends over 14 amino acids. V shed 7 bases and J 4 bases; nucleotides not matched to a gene: 7. Germline V lookup: CDR1 MNHGY, CDR2 SAAAGT. The CDR3: CASNRQGRYNEQFF. The CDR3, as DNA: TGTGCCAGCAATAGACAGGGACGATACAATGAGCAGTTCTTC.

The chain recombines TRBV6-8 with TRBJ2-2, with D hard to call. The CDR3 runs to 13 residues. Looked up from germline, CDR1 is MNHGY and CDR2 is SAAAGT. The V end lost 6 bases, the J end lost 5 bases, and 10 bases lay between the germline ends. In DNA, the CDR3 is TGTGCCAGCAGCCGTTGGTCGACCGGGGAGCTGTTTTTT. Its translation: CASSRWSTGELFF.

The chain uses TRBV28 and TRBJ2-1; D may match TRBD1 or TRBD2 (6 bases each). Germline CDR1 and CDR2: MDHEN and SYDVKM. V lost 6 bases and J 6 bases, leaving 21 bases between the germline ends. The CDR3 is 16 amino acids. Here the CDR3 reads CASSGDNGGRGNEQFF. The CDR3 DNA sequence: TGTGCCAGCAGCGGGGACAACGGGGGAAGGGGCAATGAGCAGTTCTTC.

This sequence joins TRBV6-8 and TRBJ2-5, with 8 bases lining up with TRBD2. CDR3 length: 14 amino acids. Trimming at V came to 10 bases and at J to 5 bases, leaving 12 bases not matched to a gene. Germline assignment: CDR1 MNHGY and CDR2 SAAAGT. Here the CDR3 reads CAISGSRGSETQYF. The CDR3 DNA reads as TGTGCCATCAGCGGGAGTAGGGGATCGGAGACCCAGTACTTC.

By proportion, this clone is medium-sized (0.01 to 0.1%). The chain recombines TRBV6-8 with TRBJ2-7; D possibly corresponds to TRBD2 (7 bases). Trimming left V 7 bases short and J 3 bases short, with 19 bases between. There are 15 residues in the CDR3. From germline, CDR1 is MNHGY and CDR2 SAAAGT. The chain's CDR3 is CASTTWGGSGYEQYF. CDR3 nucleotides: TGTGCCAGCACCACCTGGGGGGGCTCGGGCTACGAGCAGTACTTC.

This clone is medium-sized within its sample. V usage is TRBV11-3 and J usage is TRBJ2-3; D perhaps matches TRBD1 (6 bases). From germline, CDR1 is SGHNT and CDR2 YENEEA. Trimming stripped 5 bases from V and 9 bases from J, with 21 bases between. The CDR3 is made up of 15 amino acids. In DNA, the CDR3 is TGTGCCAGCAGCCAGGACAGTCGACGGACGGGGACGCAGTATTTT. Translated: CASSQDSRRTGTQYF.

The J gene is TRBJ2-3, the V gene TRBV5-1; TRBD1 aligns across 8 bases. Germline V lookup: CDR1 SGHRS, CDR2 YFSETQ. With V trimmed by 4 bases and J by 3 bases, 7 bases remained unmatched. This CDR3 comprises 15 residues. The CDR3 region is CASSLDRVGTDTQYF. The CDR3 DNA sequence: TGCGCCAGCAGCCTGGACAGGGTCGGTACAGATACGCAGTATTTT. The full variable domain, its missing parts supplied by reference TRBV5-1 and TRBJ2-3, is KAGVTQTPRYLIKTRGQQVTLSCSPISGHRSVSWYQQTPGQGLQFLFEYFSETQRNKGNFPGRFSGRQFSNSRSEMNVSTLELGDSALYLCASSLDRVGTDTQYFGPGTRLTVL.

The rearrangement joins TRBV6-8 to TRBJ2-3; 7 nucleotides align to TRBD2. The CDR3 runs 15 residues. V gave up 8 bases and J gave up 4 bases; unmatched junction bases: 12. Germline CDR1 MNHGY, CDR2 SAAAGT. CDR3 coding DNA: TGTGCCAGCCGCCGGGCGGGAGTCGGGGCAGATACGCAGTATTTT. It encodes CASRRAGVGADTQYF.

The rearrangement joins TRBV16 to TRBJ1-1; TRBD1 agrees at 8 bases. V lost 0 bases and J lost 5; bases outside the gene matches: 8. Germline V lookup: CDR1 KGHSY, CDR2 FQNENV. The CDR3 has 16 amino acids. The CDR3 DNA follows: TGTGCCAGCAGCCAATCGAGGGGCGACAGGGGAACTGAAGCTTTCTTT. Amino acids: CASSQSRGDRGTEAFF.

This sequence joins TRBV28 and TRBJ2-4; D call uncertain. The germline gives CDR1 MDHEN, CDR2 SYDVKM. Trimming cost V 9 bases and J 6 bases, with 15 bases left between them. This CDR3 region has 13 residues. The CDR3: CASFTRVGNIQYF. CDR3 DNA sequence: TGTGCCAGTTTTACCCGGGTCGGAAACATTCAGTACTTC.

Only one count was recorded for this clone. The chain is built from TRBV19 and TRBJ2-2; D perhaps matches TRBD2 (6 bases). This CDR3 comprises 13 residues. Per germline, CDR1 LNHDA and CDR2 SQIVND (reference sequence). The V and J ends lost 11 bases and 2 bases respectively, with 12 bases between them. This chain's CDR3 is CAGGTANTGELFF. As DNA, the CDR3 is TGTGCCGGGGGGACGGCTAACACCGGGGAGCTGTTTTTT.

V is TRBV6-8 and J is TRBJ2-7, with TRBD1 matching 11 bases. The V and J ends lost 10 bases and 3 bases, in that order; junction bases with no gene match: 8. There are 14 residues in the CDR3. Germline V gene lookup returns CDR1 MNHGY and CDR2 SAAAGT. DNA for the CDR3: TGTGCCATCAGATGGGGACAGGGGGGCTACGAGCAGTACTTC. It translates to CAIRWGQGGYEQYF.

This sequence joins TRBV29-1 and TRBJ1-2; D not certain. The CDR3 contains 13 residues. V lost 1 base and J lost 3, with 9 bases in between. Germline V gene data show CDR1 as SQVTM and CDR2 as ANQGSEA. The CDR3 sequence: CSVEGEGYYGYTF. The CDR3 DNA reads TGCAGCGTTGAAGGGGAGGGTTACTATGGCTACACCTTC. The full variable domain, completed using reference TRBV29-1 and TRBJ1-2, is SAVISQKPSRDICQRGTSLTIQCQVDSQVTMMFWYRQQPGQSLTLIATANQGSEATYESGFVIDKFPISRPNLTFSTLTVSNMSPEDSSIYLCSVEGEGYYGYTFGSGTRLTVV.

The V gene is TRBV18, the J gene TRBJ1-1, with no clear D. This CDR3 region has 13 residues. The V end was cut by 5 bases, the J end by 1 base, with 8 bases between. Germline V gene sequence: CDR1 KGHSH, CDR2 LQKENI. The CDR3 spells CASSIYTNTEAFF. The CDR3 DNA is TGTGCCAGCTCAATCTACACGAACACTGAAGCTTTCTTT.

V is TRBV6-8 and J is TRBJ2-3; tentative D call: TRBD1 (6 bases). CDR1 MNHGY and CDR2 SAAAGT come from the germline V gene. The V end was cut by 2 bases, the J end by 0 bases, with 6 bases between. There are 14 residues in the CDR3. The CDR3 sequence is CASSYTGSTDTQYF. The DNA for the CDR3 is TGTGCCAGCAGTTACACAGGGAGCACAGATACGCAGTATTTT.

This chain joins TRBV6-8 and TRBJ2-5; no definite D call. The CDR3 sequence is 12 residues long. The germline CDR1 and CDR2 sequences are MNHGY and SAAAGT. Trimming stripped 5 bases from V and 4 bases from J, with 8 bases between. The CDR3 protein is CASSRVVETQYF. DNA for the CDR3: TGTGCCAGCAGTCGGGTAGTAGAGACCCAGTACTTC.

This clone is medium-sized (0.01 to 0.1%) within its sample. This sequence joins TRBV11-3 and TRBJ1-2, with D uncertain. V was pared by 5 bases and J by 4 bases, with 17 bases between. From germline, CDR1 is SGHNT and CDR2 YENEEA. This CDR3 has 15 residues. The CDR3 DNA reads as TGTGCCAGCAGCCAAGTAGCGGGTGGGAGCTATGGCTACACCTTC. As protein: CASSQVAGGSYGYTF.

This clone showed up just a few times. The CDR3 bases are TGTGCCACCAGCAGAGTAGGGGTCGGGGGACGAAGTGAAAAACTGTTTTTT. It yields the protein CATSRVGVGGRSEKLFF. The rearrangement joins TRBV15 to TRBJ1-4, with a weak D call TRBD1 (5 bases). V lost 1 base, J lost 7 bases, and 19 bases lay in between. Germline V gene lookup returns CDR1 LNHNV and CDR2 YYDKDF (reference sequence). The CDR3 is 17 amino acids.

This chain connects TRBV6-8 to TRBJ1-3; unclear D gene. V dropped 4 bases and J dropped 4 bases, with 14 bases sitting between them. Germline V gene data show CDR1 as MNHGY and CDR2 as SAAAGT. The CDR3 covers 15 residues. The CDR3 DNA is TGTGCCAGCAGTTTGCGACGGGATTACGGAAACACCATATATTTT. This codes for CASSLRRDYGNTIYF.

This chain uses TRBV18 with TRBJ2-4, with a tentative D call TRBD2 (6 bases). The V end was cut by 3 bases, the J end by 1 base, with 19 bases between. From germline, CDR1 is KGHSH and CDR2 LQKENI. The CDR3 is 18 amino acids. For the CDR3, the DNA is TGTGCCAGCTCACCGGTCCCCTGGCGGGATCTGGCCAAAAACATTCAGTACTTC. This gives the protein CASSPVPWRDLAKNIQYF.

The gene calls are TRBV18 and TRBJ1-2; D is unclear. Germline V CDR1 and CDR2: KGHSH, LQKENI. V was shortened by 3 bases and J by 5 bases, with 13 bases between the two germline ends. This CDR3 region has 14 residues. The chain's CDR3 is CASSPNSGSYGYTF. Written as DNA, the CDR3 is TGTGCCAGCTCACCGAACTCGGGGAGTTATGGCTACACCTTC.

This clone was seen a few times. The chain has TRBV6-1 and TRBJ2-7; D is possibly TRBD2 (5 bases). Per germline, CDR1 MNHNS and CDR2 SASEGT. V was clipped by 1 base and J by 2 bases, with 12 bases between them. This CDR3 is 15 amino acids long. The CDR3 sequence is CASSEDRGGPYEQYF. The CDR3 DNA reads as TGTGCCAGCAGTGAAGACCGGGGTGGGCCCTACGAGCAGTACTTC.

This CDR3 reads CASSLGQGSNSPLHF. Here the CDR3 DNA reads TGCGCCAGCAGCTTGGGGCAGGGGAGTAATTCACCCCTCCACTTT. The chain joins TRBV5-1 to TRBJ1-6; D is perhaps TRBD1 (6 bases). Per the germline V gene, CDR1 is SGHRS and CDR2 is YFSETQ. This CDR3 is built from 15 residues. Trimming pared 0 bases from V and 6 bases from J, leaving 10 bases between.

The chain joins TRBV5-1 to TRBJ2-5; no definite D call. Per the germline V gene, CDR1 is SGHRS and CDR2 is YFSETQ. The V end lost 7 bases, the J end lost 2 bases, and 15 bases lay between the germline ends. This CDR3 has 14 amino acids. For the CDR3, the DNA is TGCGCCAGCTCCCTGGGCCGAGAGCAAGAGACCCAGTACTTC. Translation: CASSLGREQETQYF.